This TCR beta chain appears in the sequencing data of a study of monozygotic twins with inflammatory bowel disease. CDR1 is LNHDA and CDR2 is SQIVND in the germline V gene (reference sequence). This CDR3 comprises 17 residues. On this clonotype: No antigen is known for it.

Nested PCRs of approximately 17 and 9 cycles, two in total, were run on TCRalpha and TCRbeta cDNA. From its re-call of the 5' RACE reads, TCRdb lists each CDR3 protein once, without DNA. Reported are approximately 400,000 distinct CDR3 sequences; the ten largest clones contain approximately 2.3%. Study results and limitations: Against healthy co-twins, IBD patients had lower TCRbeta diversity (measured by inverse Simpson).

Sequences were obtained from blood. This TCR derives from a human donor with ulcerative colitis or Crohn's disease, or a healthy co-twin of an affected twin (not recorded which). The rearrangement joins TRBV19 to TRBJ2-1; TCRdb calls TRBD2, which cannot be checked without DNA. The CDR3 sequence is CASSTRLAGSSYNEQFF.